The 27 T cell receptor beta chains in this list originate from one sample, sequenced in a study of T cell responses to AZD1222 COVID-19 vaccine. The assay was immunoSEQ multiplex PCR, and TCRdb's table has in-frame clones only and misses some. The table records around 150,000 clones, 80% to 95% of them present only once. This material consisted of peripheral blood, taken 28 days after the second AZD1222 dose. Receptors originate from an adult who received the AZD1222 COVID-19 vaccine.

The chain employs TRBV19 and TRBJ1-5; D gene unclear. CDR3 size: 14 residues. Trimming removed 5 bases at V and 3 bases at J, with 11 bases between. Germline V gives CDR1 LNHDA, CDR2 SQIVND (reference sequence). This CDR3 is CASSLLRVNQPQHF. The CDR3 DNA reads TGTGCCAGTAGTTTACTGCGGGTCAATCAGCCCCAGCATTTT.

Points on this clone: In the same sample, other DNA sequences code for this CDR3. The chain employs TRBV9 and TRBJ1-1; D is undetermined. This CDR3 has 13 residues. Germline CDR1 is SGDLS and CDR2 is YYNGEE. Deletions cut 2 bases from V and 1 base from J, with 6 bases between. CDR3 loop: CASSVEGNTEAFF. The CDR3 coding sequence is TGTGCCAGCAGCGTTGAAGGGAACACTGAAGCTTTCTTT.

A remark on this clone: A read error may account for a junction end that differs from germline. The V and J genes are TRBV4-1 and TRBJ2-3; 9 bases agree with TRBD2. This CDR3 region has 13 residues. The germline CDR1 and CDR2 sequences are MGHRA and YSYEKL. The CDR3 bases are TGCGCCAGCAGCCAAGATCGGGCGGGAGGGCCCCATTTT. Amino acid sequence: CASSQDRAGGPHF.

V usage is TRBV30 and J usage is TRBJ1-2; D not certain. CDR1 is GTSNPN, CDR2 SVGIG, per germline (reference sequence). CDR3 length equals 11 residues. Trimming stripped 2 bases from V and 5 bases from J, with 6 bases between. The chain's CDR3 is CAWSSVYGYTF. The DNA of the CDR3 is TGTGCCTGGAGTTCCGTTTATGGCTACACCTTC.

The rearrangement links TRBV11-2 to TRBJ1-4; no clear D gene. The CDR3 consists of 11 residues. The germline CDR1 and CDR2 sequences are SGHAT and FQNNGV. The germline V and J ends were trimmed by 4 bases and 3 bases, with 0 bases remaining between them. The CDR3 DNA sequence: TGTGCCAGCAGCTCTAATGAAAAACTGTTTTTT. It translates to CASSSNEKLFF.

The rearrangement uses TRBV28 and TRBJ1-5, with no clear D. The CDR3 has 11 amino acids. Germline V CDR1 and CDR2: MDHEN, SYDVKM. V lost 3 bases and J 9 bases, leaving 6 bases between the germline ends. CDR3 sequence (DNA): TGTGCCAGCAGTTTCGCCTCGCCCCAGCATTTT. Protein sequence: CASSFASPQHF. The variable domain in full, with the rest retrieved from reference TRBV28 and TRBJ1-5, is DVKVTQSSRYLVKRTGEKVFLECVQDMDHENMFWYRQDPGLGLRLIYFSYDVKMKEKGDIPEGYSVSREKKERFSLILESASTNQTSMYLCASSFASPQHFGDGTRLSIL.

This chain links TRBV12-3 or TRBV12-4 with TRBJ2-2, with D unresolved. The length of the CDR3 is 13 residues. V was trimmed by 6 bases and J by 6 bases, leaving 11 bases between them. The CDR3 loop reads CASRKTRPGELFF. The CDR3 DNA is TGTGCCAGCAGAAAAACTCGGCCCGGGGAGCTGTTTTTT.

This clone showed up just once. The gene calls are TRBV15 and TRBJ1-5; no firm D call. Germline assignment: CDR1 LNHNV and CDR2 YYDKDF (reference sequence). The length of the CDR3 is 18 residues. Between the trimmed V and J ends, which lost 0 bases and 0 bases, there was a span of 15 bases. In DNA form, the CDR3 reads TGTGCCACCAGCAGAGAGGTTGGAGGGATCCATAGCAATCAGCCCCAGCATTTT. This sequence encodes CATSREVGGIHSNQPQHF.

This chain connects TRBV5-1 to TRBJ1-6; 7 nucleotides agree with TRBD1. The CDR3 consists of 15 residues. After removal of 4 bases from V and 9 bases from J, the junction contained 10 bases not matched to a gene. Per germline, CDR1 SGHRS and CDR2 YFSETQ. In DNA, the CDR3 is TGCGCCAGCAGCCAGGGGGACGCGGCAGGTTCACCCCTCCACTTT. It encodes CASSQGDAAGSPLHF.

The rearrangement uses TRBV11-2 and TRBJ2-1, with D possibly being TRBD1 or TRBD2 (7 bases each). The germline CDR1 and CDR2 sequences are SGHAT and FQNNGV. Trimming left V 3 bases short and J 7 bases short, with 10 bases between. The length of the CDR3 is 13 residues. The CDR3: CASSFQGGNEQFF. CDR3 sequence (DNA): TGTGCCAGCAGCTTCCAGGGGGGGAATGAGCAGTTCTTC.

The rearrangement links TRBV19 to TRBJ1-5, with D unresolved. The V end was cut by 6 bases, the J end by 3 bases, with 0 bases between. The CDR3 extends over 10 amino acids. Germline V CDR1 and CDR2: LNHDA, SQIVND (reference sequence). The DNA for the CDR3 is TGTGCCAGTAGCAATCAGCCCCAGCATTTT. The encoded protein is CASSNQPQHF.

In regard to this clone: At the DNA level, this CDR3 is encoded by other sequences in the same sample as well. The chain carries TRBV7-8 and TRBJ1-3; 7 bases match TRBD1. CDR3 length: 14 amino acids. The germline V gene encodes CDR1 SGHVS and CDR2 FQNEAQ. The J segment lost 2 bases and the V segment lost 3 bases, leaving 1 base of the junction unmatched. CDR3 residues: CASSFRGAGNTIYF. As DNA, the CDR3 is TGTGCCAGCAGCTTCAGGGGGGCTGGAAACACCATATATTTT.

CDR3 sequence reads: CASSQGQRAADTQYF. In nucleotides, the CDR3 is TGCGCCAGCAGCCAAGGGCAGCGCGCGGCAGATACGCAGTATTTT. The V gene is TRBV4-1, the J gene TRBJ2-3; no definite D call. The germline V and J ends were trimmed by 1 base and 4 bases, with 12 bases remaining between them. Looked up from germline, CDR1 is MGHRA and CDR2 is YSYEKL. The CDR3 sequence is 15 residues long.

This chain joins TRBV3-1 (or the pseudogene TRBV3-2) and TRBJ1-1, with D possibly TRBD1 on 5 matching bases. The CDR3 is 13 amino acids. Looked up from germline, CDR1 is LGHDT and CDR2 is YNNKEL (reference sequence). Trimming removed 6 bases at V and 8 bases at J, with 16 bases between. The CDR3 region has the DNA TGTGCCAGCAGACTTGGGGCGGGGCAGGAAGCTTTCTTT. Translation: CASRLGAGQEAFF.

The chain recombines TRBV30 with TRBJ1-5, with 10 positions matching TRBD1. V lost 2 bases, J lost 6 bases, and 13 bases stayed unmatched. This CDR3 is built from 17 residues. Germline CDR1 reads GTSNPN; CDR2 reads SVGIG (reference sequence). The CDR3 here is CAWSQPGQGRQRQPQHF. CDR3 coding DNA: TGTGCCTGGAGTCAGCCGGGACAGGGGCGCCAACGTCAGCCCCAGCATTTT.

The gene calls are TRBV9 and TRBJ1-1, with D unclear. Between the trimmed V and J ends, which lost 3 bases and 9 bases, there was a span of 15 bases. The CDR3 extends over 13 amino acids. The germline V gene encodes CDR1 SGDLS and CDR2 YYNGEE. The CDR3 DNA reads as TGTGCCAGCAGCGCCAGCCCTGAAGGGCAAGCTTTCTTT. Protein product: CASSASPEGQAFF.

V usage is TRBV6-2 or TRBV6-3 and J usage is TRBJ1-2; D gene ambiguous. Germline values: CDR1 MNHEY, CDR2 SVGEGT. The CDR3 sequence is 12 residues long. V lost 5 bases and J lost 8, with 12 bases in between. CDR3 residues: CASSLATYGYTF. The CDR3 DNA reads TGTGCCAGCAGTCTCGCCACTTACGGCTACACCTTC.

The gene calls are TRBV29-1 and TRBJ2-2; D is uncertain. The CDR3 totals 14 residues. V lost 6 bases and J lost 1, with 12 bases in between. Per germline, CDR1 SQVTM and CDR2 ANQGSEA. The CDR3 DNA sequence: TGCAGCGTCGTCTTTGTGGAGAACACCGGGGAGCTGTTTTTT. Encoded protein: CSVVFVENTGELFF.

J is TRBJ2-7 and V is TRBV5-1; a possible D gene is TRBD2 (5 bases). The V end was cut by 1 base, the J end by 6 bases, with 14 bases between. In germline, CDR1 is SGHRS, CDR2 YFSETQ. The CDR3 consists of 14 residues. The CDR3 DNA sequence: TGCGCCAGCAGCTTGTTTGTGGGAGAGGGCGAGCAGTACTTC. This sequence encodes CASSLFVGEGEQYF.

The genes are TRBV5-1 and TRBJ2-2; D possibly corresponds to TRBD1 (5 bases). The CDR3 runs to 16 residues. The V end was cut by 4 bases, the J end by 2 bases, with 15 bases between. The V gene's germline CDR1 is SGHRS and CDR2 YFSETQ. CDR3 nucleotides: TGCGCCAGCAGCCTCCTGACAGACCTAAACACCGGGGAGCTGTTTTTT. This gives the protein CASSLLTDLNTGELFF.

The rearrangement uses TRBV7-3 and TRBJ2-3; TRBD1 matches at 8 bases. CDR1 and CDR2 (germline): SGHTA, FQGTGA. J was trimmed by 12 bases and V by 1 base; bases with no gene match: 6. The CDR3 is 13 residues long. CDR3 loop: CASSLKGTGGQYF. CDR3 coding DNA: TGTGCCAGCAGCTTAAAGGGTACAGGGGGACAGTATTTT.

V is TRBV7-2 and J is TRBJ2-7; 13 nucleotides line up with TRBD2. Germline lookup yields CDR1 SGHTA and CDR2 FQGNSA. V lost 4 bases, J lost 2 bases, and 5 bases stayed unmatched. The CDR3 contains 16 residues. The CDR3, as DNA: TGTGCCAGCAGCTCGCCGACTAGCGGGAGGACCTACGAGCAGTACTTC. Translation gives CASSSPTSGRTYEQYF.

The V call is TRBV14, the J call TRBJ2-1, with TRBD1 identical over 9 bases. V lost 8 bases to trimming and J lost 8 bases; unmatched junction nucleotides: 10. The germline gives CDR1 SGHDN, CDR2 FVKESK. The CDR3 has 14 amino acids. The CDR3 reads CASHPSYRGHEQFF. The CDR3, as DNA: TGTGCCAGCCATCCATCCTACAGGGGGCATGAGCAGTTCTTC.

The rearrangement joins TRBV5-1 to TRBJ2-1; possibly TRBD1 for D (6 bases). This CDR3 is 12 amino acids long. V gave up 2 bases and J gave up 10 bases, with 10 bases separating them. Germline assignment: CDR1 SGHRS and CDR2 YFSETQ. The CDR3 DNA sequence: TGCGCCAGCAGCTTAAATGGACAGGAGCAGTTCTTC. Encoded protein: CASSLNGQEQFF. Full variable domain (rest looked up from reference TRBV5-1 and TRBJ2-1): KAGVTQTPRYLIKTRGQQVTLSCSPISGHRSVSWYQQTPGQGLQFLFEYFSETQRNKGNFPGRFSGRQFSNSRSEMNVSTLELGDSALYLCASSLNGQEQFFGPGTRLTVL.

The V call is TRBV30, the J call TRBJ1-6; TRBD1 matches at 11 bases. Unmatched junction bases numbered 7, after V lost 1 base and J lost 14 bases. The length of the CDR3 is 14 residues. Germline V gives CDR1 GTSNPN, CDR2 SVGIG (reference sequence). DNA for the CDR3: TGTGCCTGGAGTGGGATAGGGGACAGGGGGTCCCTCCACTTT. Its translation is CAWSGIGDRGSLHF.

The V gene is TRBV27, the J gene TRBJ1-5, with 10 bases identical to TRBD1. Germline lookup yields CDR1 MNHEY and CDR2 SMNVEV (reference sequence). V was clipped by 5 bases and J by 4 bases; unmatched bases: 8. The CDR3 is 16 residues long. CDR3 sequence (DNA): TGTGCCAGCAGTCCCAGACAGGGGGCGCGGAATCAGCCCCAGCATTTT. This sequence encodes CASSPRQGARNQPQHF.

The chain links TRBV6-5 to TRBJ1-2, with D possibly TRBD1 on 5 matching bases. The CDR3 covers 12 residues. Trimming took off 8 bases at V and 8 bases at J, with 15 bases between the two ends. The germline V gene encodes CDR1 MNHEY and CDR2 SVGAGI. CDR3 protein: CASRPGPEGYTF. CDR3 DNA sequence: TGTGCCAGCCGACCGGGACCGGAGGGCTACACCTTC.